This T cell receptor (beta chain) was recovered during a study of T-cell memory formation after mild COVID-19. General observations from the study: Nothing confirmed that second-wave clones peaking on day 37 were specific for SARS-CoV-2. Day 15 to 85 contracting clones showed balanced CD4/CD8; later expanders leaned CD4+.

This clonotype has a handful of counts. Its antigen is currently unknown. Using its own MiXCR run on the 5' RACE reads, TCRdb lists one record per CDR3 protein. The table records a few hundred thousand distinct CDR3 sequences, over 20% of them present only once. Germline values: CDR1 SEHNR, CDR2 FQNEAQ (reference sequence). V shed 1 base, J shed 3 bases, and the junction held 18 bases outside the gene matches. The CDR3 has 19 residues. The specimen was PBMCs or a T cell subset sorted from them (not recorded which). The TCR originated in an adult woman who had mild COVID-19 (a few samples of this study predate the infection). Cell type and time point are not known. The chain combines TRBV7-9 with TRBJ2-7, with 7 bases matching TRBD1. Here the CDR3 DNA reads TGTGCCAGCAGCTTAGGACCCCTGGGACAGATGATACGTGTCTACGAGCAGTACTTC. It translates to CASSLGPLGQMIRVYEQYF.